This T cell receptor beta chain was retrieved from a study of response to subunit inactivated influenza vaccine. TCRdb re-called the RT-PCR reads with MiXCR, one entry per CDR3 protein. Counted here are about 700,000 distinct CDR3 sequences, approximately 15% occurring once; the ten biggest clones make up around 10%. Notes on the study in general: Few additional T cells are recruited per seasonal influenza vaccination, authors suggested.

This clonotype was detected only a few times. What it recognizes is unknown. The sample was PBMCs from blood, taken 11 to 12 days after vaccination. The sequence derives from a man between 50 and 59 years old who received an inactivated influenza vaccine.

The CDR3 bases are TGTGCCAGTACATTAGACAGGGCCCTAGGCTACACCTTC. Translated: CASTLDRALGYTF. V is TRBV7-8 and J is TRBJ1-2; 7 positions agree with TRBD1. This CDR3 spans 13 amino acids. V shed 9 bases and J 8 bases; nucleotides not matched to a gene: 12. Germline lookup yields CDR1 SGHVS and CDR2 FQNEAQ.